Presented here are 13 T cell receptor beta chains from one specimen sequenced in a study of PD-L1 blockade in urothelial cancer. Time point described: pretreatment peripheral blood. Sequencing was performed with immunoSEQ multiplex PCR; in TCRdb, only in-frame clones are kept and a portion is missing. The profile shows tens of thousands of clones, 84% of them singletons. This specimen consisted of PBMCs, obtained around atezolizumab (anti-PD-L1) treatment. Receptor source: a woman aged 70-85 years with urothelial cancer.

The chain carries TRBV14 and TRBJ2-5; D uncertain. Germline CDR1 SGHDN, CDR2 FVKESK. The CDR3 is made up of 14 amino acids. V was cut by 0 bases and J by 4 bases, with 9 bases left in between. The CDR3 nucleotides are TGTGCCAGCAGCCAAGATTTGCGGAGAGAGACCCAGTACTTC. Protein: CASSQDLRRETQYF.

The CDR3 sequence: CASSDRGGVQPQHF. In DNA, the CDR3 is TGTGCCAGTAGTGACCGGGGGGGGGTTCAGCCCCAGCATTTT. The chain combines TRBV19 with TRBJ1-5; D may be TRBD1 (5 bases). Germline V gene data show CDR1 as LNHDA and CDR2 as SQIVND (reference sequence). This CDR3 contains 14 residues. V lost 5 bases, J lost 6 bases, and 14 bases lay in between.

This clone occurred once. The genes are TRBV5-1 and TRBJ2-7; TRBD1 might be the D (5 bases). Germline CDR1 and CDR2: SGHRS and YFSETQ. Trimming pared 0 bases from V and 2 bases from J, leaving 15 bases between. The CDR3 consists of 16 residues. CDR3 protein: CASSLDPGFSTYEQYF. CDR3 nucleotide sequence: TGCGCCAGCAGCTTGGACCCAGGGTTTTCCACCTACGAGCAGTACTTC.

The J gene is TRBJ2-7, the V gene TRBV30; possible D gene TRBD1, 6 bases. V lost 3 bases and J 1 base, leaving 16 bases between the germline ends. Looked up from germline, CDR1 is GTSNPN and CDR2 is SVGIG (reference sequence). This CDR3 comprises 15 residues. CDR3: CAWRGRGGRSYEQYF. CDR3 in DNA: TGTGCCTGGAGGGGGCGAGGGGGTAGGTCCTACGAGCAGTACTTC. Drawing the rest from reference TRBV30 and TRBJ2-7, the complete variable domain is SQTIHQWPATLVQPVGSPLSLECTVEGTSNPNLYWYRQAAGRGLQLLFYSVGIGQISSEVPQNLSASRPQDRQFILSSKKLLLSDSGFYLCAWRGRGGRSYEQYFGPGTRLTVT.

This clone was picked up one time. V is TRBV18 and J is TRBJ2-7; 8 positions agree with TRBD2. Trimming removed 1 base from V and 0 bases from J; junction bases left unmatched: 2. CDR3 length: 15 residues. Germline CDR1 is KGHSH and CDR2 is LQKENI. CDR3 DNA: TGTGCCAGCTCACCACTAGCGGGGCTCTCCTACGAGCAGTACTTC. As protein: CASSPLAGLSYEQYF.

The chain combines TRBV6-5 with TRBJ2-7, with 10 bases matching TRBD2. This CDR3 has 14 residues. V trimming: 2 bases; J trimming: 3 bases; junction bases outside the gene matches: 1. CDR1 and CDR2 (germline): MNHEY, SVGAGI. The CDR3 loop reads CASSYGTSVYEQYF. The CDR3 nucleotides read TGTGCCAGCAGTTACGGGACTAGCGTCTACGAGCAGTACTTC.

The chain combines TRBV5-1 with TRBJ2-7, with 7 bases that match TRBD1. The germline CDR1 and CDR2 sequences are SGHRS and YFSETQ. This CDR3 is 17 amino acids long. V was clipped by 3 bases and J by 1 base; unmatched bases: 13. CDR3 amino acids: CASSSITGARRSYEQYF. The CDR3 bases are TGCGCCAGCAGCTCCATAACAGGGGCCCGTCGGTCCTACGAGCAGTACTTC.

As regards this clone: One end of the junction does not line up with germline, which may come from a read error. This chain connects TRBV7-9 to TRBJ2-7; no definite D call. The CDR3 sequence is 11 residues long. Germline CDR1 is SEHNR and CDR2 is FQNEAQ (reference sequence). CDR3 nucleotides: TGTCGAACTACTCAACCCTACGAGCAGTGCTTC. Encoded protein: CRTTQPYEQCF.

V and J are TRBV7-3 and TRBJ2-7; D gene uncertain. Germline CDR1 and CDR2: SGHTA and FQGTGA. The CDR3 covers 15 residues. V was trimmed by 5 bases and J by 3 bases, leaving 17 bases between them. Here the CDR3 reads CASSRDSSRRYEQYF. The DNA of the CDR3 is TGTGCCAGCAGCCGCGATTCCTCGCGGCGCTACGAGCAGTACTTC.

Here the CDR3 DNA reads TGTGCCAGCAGTGAAGGGGGGCCCTACAATGAGCAGTTCTTC. It yields the protein CASSEGGPYNEQFF. V gene TRBV2 combines with J gene TRBJ2-1; possibly TRBD1 for D (6 bases). From germline, CDR1 is SNHLY and CDR2 FYNNEI. The CDR3 has 14 amino acids. Trimming cost V 1 base and J 2 bases, with 6 bases left between them.

This chain links TRBV11-2 with TRBJ1-5; 7 nucleotides line up with TRBD1. The CDR3 extends over 14 amino acids. Germline CDR1 SGHAT, CDR2 FQNNGV. The V segment lost 5 bases and the J segment 2 bases; nucleotides outside the gene matches: 3. The CDR3 spells CASSTGQGNQPQHF. The CDR3 DNA is TGTGCCAGCAGCACCGGACAGGGCAATCAGCCCCAGCATTTT. Together with reference TRBV11-2 and TRBJ1-5, the CDR3 gives the full variable domain: EAGVAQSPRYKIIEKRQSVAFWCNPISGHATLYWYQQILGQGPKLLIQFQNNGVVDDSQLPKDRFSAERLKGVDSTLKIQPAKLEDSAVYLCASSTGQGNQPQHFGDGTRLSIL.

This clone was recorded at least ten times. DNA of the CDR3: TGTGCCAGTAGTACCTCCGGGAGGACTGAAGCTTTCTTT. Its translation: CASSTSGRTEAFF. The V call is TRBV19, the J call TRBJ1-1, with D unresolved. V gave up 4 bases and J gave up 5 bases, with 11 bases separating them. This CDR3 is built from 13 residues. CDR1 LNHDA and CDR2 SQIVND come from the germline V gene (reference sequence). Filled out from reference TRBV19 and TRBJ1-1, the complete variable domain reads DGGITQSPKYLFRKEGQNVTLSCEQNLNHDAMYWYRQDPGQGLRLIYYSQIVNDFQKGDIAEGYSVSREKKESFPLTVTSAQKNPTAFYLCASSTSGRTEAFFGQGTRLTVV.

This rearrangement joins TRBV21-1 to TRBJ2-7; TRBD2 is the table's D call, not checked against the DNA. TRBV21-1 is reported as a pseudogene. This CDR3 has 17 residues. The CDR3 spells CASSKPVQGGGSYEQYF. CDR3 DNA sequence: TGTGCCAGCAGCAAACCCGTACAAGGGGGGGGCTCCTACGAGCAGTACTTC.